The rows below give T cell receptor beta chains drawn from one sample of a study of naive and memory T cell subsets. TCRdb reanalysed the 5' RACE reads using MiXCR and keeps one entry per CDR3 protein. This table holds over 45,000 distinct CDR3 sequences, more than 7.5% found once. Source of these receptors: a female donor in good health. CDR3s include the opening cysteine and the closing phenylalanine or tryptophan. A D gene is named only where the DNA matches it firmly. Clone size is stated in some rows and not others, as once, few, many or a class when expanded.

>TRBJ1-1|TRBV12-3/TRBV12-4|many|.
TGTGCCAGCAGTTTTCAGGTACCAACCACTGAAGCTTTCTTT
CASSFQVPTTEAFF
>TRBJ2-1|TRBV20-1|.|.
TGCAGTGCTAGGCCTAGACTAGGCCCTAGTCCCTACAATGAGCAGTTCTTC
CSARPRLGPSPYNEQFF
>TRBJ2-5|TRBV20-1|few|TRBD2
TGCAGTGCCAACCCCCGGGGAGGGGCAGAGACCCAGTACTTC
CSANPRGGAETQYF
>TRBJ2-2|TRBV4-2|few|.
TGTGCCAGCAGCCGTGGGGGCGCCGACTTAAACACCGGGGAGCTGTTTTTT
CASSRGGADLNTGELFF
>TRBJ2-3|TRBV5-1|many|TRBD2
TGCGCCAGCAGCTTAGCTCCTAGCGGGGCCACTAGCACAGATACGCAGTATTTT
CASSLAPSGATSTDTQYF
>TRBJ1-2|TRBV29-1|many|.
TGCAGCGTTAACGGGGGGGGGCTCCGCGACTATGGCTACACCTTC
CSVNGGGLRDYGYTF
>TRBJ1-5|TRBV6-2/TRBV6-3|many|.
TGTGCGAGTACTCTTGGCAATCAGCCCCAGCATTTT
CASTLGNQPQHF
>TRBJ2-3|TRBV9|.|.
TGTGCCAGCAGCGCGCGGTTGGGGGCCCCCACAGATACGCAGTATTTT
CASSARLGAPTDTQYF
>TRBJ2-5|TRBV7-8|few|.
TGTGCCAGCAGCTCAAAGACCGATCAAGAGACCCAGTACTTC
CASSSKTDQETQYF
>TRBJ2-7|TRBV6-5|few|.
TGTGCCAGCAGTTACTCGGGGGCTAGCAGGTTCTACGAGCAGTACTTC
CASSYSGASRFYEQYF
>TRBJ2-5|TRBV20-1|many|TRBD1
TGCAGTGCTAGATGGGGACAGGGCCAAGAGACCCAGTACTTC
CSARWGQGQETQYF
>TRBJ1-2|TRBV19|.|.
TGTGCCAGTAGTATAAGGCAGAACTATGGCTACACCTTC
CASSIRQNYGYTF
>TRBJ1-1|TRBV20-1|many|.
TGCAGTGCTCCTACATCAAGGGGTCCGAAAGACGCTTTCTTT
CSAPTSRGPKDAFF
>TRBJ1-2|TRBV5-5|.|.
TGTGCCAGCAGCCAGACAGATAACTATGGCTACACCTTC
CASSQTDNYGYTF
>TRBJ1-4|TRBV7-2|.|.
TGTGCCAGCAGCTTGCGGGCAACTAATGAAAAACTGTTTTTT
CASSLRATNEKLFF
>TRBJ1-1|TRBV11-1|few|TRBD1
TGTGCCAGCAGCTTGGGGACAGCTGAAGCTTTCTTT
CASSLGTAEAFF
>TRBJ2-3|TRBV4-3|few|.
TGCGCCAGCAGCCAACCTCGCCGCACAGATACGCAGTATTTT
CASSQPRRTDTQYF
>TRBJ1-5|TRBV6-2/TRBV6-3|few|.
TGTGCCAGCAGTTACGGGGGTTTCCCCCGGCAGCCCCAGCATTTT
CASSYGGFPRQPQHF
>TRBJ2-5|TRBV6-5|few|TRBD1
TGTGCCAGCAGTTACAACAGGGGTTCCCTTGAGACCCAGTACTTC
CASSYNRGSLETQYF
>TRBJ2-1|TRBV28|.|TRBD2
TGTGCCAGCAGTACCTGCCAGCGGGGTAAATACAATGAGCAGTTCTTC
CASSTCQRGKYNEQFF
>TRBJ2-1|TRBV28|few|.
TGTGCCAGCAGTCGTCGGGGTCAGGTCTTC
CASSRRGQVF
>TRBJ1-4|TRBV2|few|TRBD1
TGTGCCAGCAGTGGATTGACAGGGAGTGAGAAACTGTTTTTT
CASSGLTGSEKLFF
>TRBJ1-2|TRBV4-3|.|.
TGCGCCAGCAGCCAAGGTCGGGTTTACGATGGCTACACCTTC
CASSQGRVYDGYTF
>TRBJ1-5|TRBV19|many|.
TGTGCCAGTAGTACATACAGGGTTAGCAATCAGCCCCAGCATTTT
CASSTYRVSNQPQHF
>TRBJ2-3|TRBV6-2/TRBV6-3|few|TRBD2
TGTGCCAGCAGCTCCCTCCTAGCGGGGGGGCCCGTAGGAGATACGCAGTATTTT
CASSSLLAGGPVGDTQYF
>TRBJ1-2|TRBV29-1|many|.
TGCAGCGTTGACGATGGCTACACCTTC
CSVDDGYTF
>TRBJ1-6|TRBV12-3/TRBV12-4|many|.
TGTGCCAGCAGTCCTTACGGGGCTAATTCACCCCTCCACTTT
CASSPYGANSPLHF
>TRBJ1-3|TRBV7-8|.|.
TGTGCCAGCAGCTATCAGAAAACTGGAAACACCATATATTTT
CASSYQKTGNTIYF